One and the same sample provided the 4 T cell receptor beta chains below, sequenced in a study of early T cells in non-severe SARS-CoV-2 infection. TCRdb redid the calling of the 5' RACE reads with MiXCR, one entry per CDR3 protein. The data contain tens of thousands of distinct CDR3 sequences, around 9.3% of them seen just once; the ten biggest clones take up around 17%. Specimen: whole blood. These receptors were taken from an adult who was a healthcare worker with PCR-confirmed SARS-CoV-2 infection or an uninfected control (not recorded which).

The sample holds many counts of this clonotype. The chain carries TRBV7-2 and TRBJ2-3; the match to TRBD2 covers 7 bases. Trimming cost V 1 base and J 2 bases; bases outside gene matches: 6. Per the germline V gene, CDR1 is SGHTA and CDR2 is FQGNSA. The CDR3 totals 16 residues. CDR3 protein: CASSLGFTSATDTQYF. CDR3 nucleotides: TGTGCCAGCAGCTTAGGATTTACTAGCGCCACAGATACGCAGTATTTT.

This clonotype was counted ten times or more. The rearrangement links TRBV2 to TRBJ1-1; tentatively, D is TRBD1 (5 bases). The V gene's germline CDR1 is SNHLY and CDR2 FYNNEI. This CDR3 is built from 15 residues. Trimming left V 2 bases short and J 0 bases short, with 10 bases between. The CDR3 reads CASSEQTAMNTEAFF. For the CDR3, the DNA is TGTGCCAGCAGTGAACAGACAGCTATGAACACTGAAGCTTTCTTT.

This clonotype has a count of ten or more. The rearrangement links TRBV20-1 to TRBJ2-7, with TRBD2 matching over 9 bases. The CDR3 is 16 amino acids. In germline, CDR1 is DFQATT, CDR2 SNEGSKA (reference sequence). J lost 3 bases, V lost 0 bases, and 9 bases had no gene match. The CDR3 nucleotides are TGCAGTGCTAGAGATAGGTCGGCGGGAGGGGGCTACGAGCAGTACTTC. It yields the protein CSARDRSAGGGYEQYF.

This clonotype was detected many times. This chain connects TRBV7-6 to TRBJ1-1; D unresolved. Germline CDR1 is SGHVS and CDR2 is FNYEAQ. Trimming stripped 1 base from V and 0 bases from J, with 9 bases between. The CDR3 length is 15 residues. CDR3 sequence: CASSLVQDLNTEAFF. The CDR3 bases are TGTGCCAGCAGCTTAGTGCAGGACCTGAACACTGAAGCTTTCTTT.